The T cell receptor (beta chain) described here comes from a study of T cell responses to AZD1222 COVID-19 vaccine. Study-wide results and caveats: Seropositive status at baseline applied to only five or six AZD1222 recipients. Researchers took repertoire samples only after the peak T cell response had come.

V lost 2 bases and J 6 bases, leaving 8 bases between the germline ends. CDR1 and CDR2 from the germline V gene are MDHEN and SYDVKM. The CDR3 covers 13 residues. This clone was seen only a few times. Its antigen is not known. Clones were sequenced by immunoSEQ multiplex PCR, and TCRdb holds only the in-frame ones, with some missing. In the table there are around 88,000 clones, 70% to 90% of which are singletons. Here the sequenced sample was peripheral blood, taken on day 0 of MenACWY control vaccination. The chain is built from TRBV28 and TRBJ2-1; tentatively, D is TRBD1 (5 bases). The origin of this receptor is an adult in good health. CDR3 DNA sequence: TGTGCCAGCAGTTTAGCTGACAGCAATGAGCAGTTCTTC. As protein: CASSLADSNEQFF.